Listed here are 20 T cell receptor beta chains from one sample, sequenced in a study of early T cells in non-severe SARS-CoV-2 infection. TCRdb re-analysed the 5' RACE reads in MiXCR, keeping a single row per CDR3 protein. The top ten hold about 1% of the sample, which has 75,000 to 90,000 distinct CDR3 sequences, more than 10% seen once. The sequencing sample was made of whole blood. The receptors shown here come from an adult who was a healthcare worker with PCR-confirmed SARS-CoV-2 infection or an uninfected control (not recorded which).

The J gene is TRBJ2-2, the V gene TRBV19, with 8 bases fitting TRBD2. The CDR3 extends over 14 amino acids. Germline trimming cut 6 bases from V and 5 bases from J; bases unmatched to any gene: 5. CDR1 is LNHDA, CDR2 SQIVND, per germline (reference sequence). The CDR3 region has the DNA TGTGCCAGTAGAAGGGCTAGCGGGACCGGGGAGCTGTTTTTT. As protein: CASRRASGTGELFF.

This chain links TRBV7-2 with TRBJ1-1; unclear D gene. CDR1 is SGHTA, CDR2 FQGNSA, per germline. Deletions cut 2 bases from V and 5 bases from J, with 12 bases between. The CDR3 is 14 amino acids. The CDR3 sequence is CASSLFVSMTEAFF. The CDR3 nucleotides are TGTGCCAGCAGCTTATTTGTAAGCATGACTGAAGCTTTCTTT.

This sequence joins TRBV6-6 and TRBJ2-1; TRBD2 matches at 10 bases. Germline trimming cut 6 bases from V and 10 bases from J; bases unmatched to any gene: 9. This CDR3 is built from 14 residues. Germline V gene lookup returns CDR1 MNHNY and CDR2 SVGAGI (reference sequence). CDR3 amino acids: CASRTGTSANEQFF. The CDR3 DNA sequence: TGTGCCAGCAGAACCGGGACTAGCGCAAACGAGCAGTTCTTC.

This chain connects TRBV7-8 to TRBJ2-2; TRBD1 is a possible D gene (6 bases). The CDR3 has 14 residues. The germline V and J ends were trimmed by 5 bases and 6 bases, with 13 bases remaining between them. Germline CDR1 is SGHVS and CDR2 is FQNEAQ. The CDR3 protein is CASSPTTGSGELFF. CDR3 DNA sequence: TGTGCCAGCAGCCCAACTACAGGGTCCGGGGAGCTGTTTTTT.

This clonotype was seen a few times. The genes are TRBV29-1 and TRBJ2-5; D ambiguous. CDR1 is SQVTM, CDR2 ANQGSEA, per germline. The V gene lost 6 bases and the J gene lost 14 bases, with 25 bases spanning the gap. This CDR3 comprises 13 residues. The CDR3 bases are TGCAGCGTGGATACAGTACGCGCCTCAAGAATTTACTTC. Translating gives CSVDTVRASRIYF.

The sample holds many counts of this clonotype. The chain has TRBV13 and TRBJ2-2; D unclear. Trimming removed 5 bases from V and 3 bases from J, with 16 bases in between. Germline V lookup: CDR1 PRHDT, CDR2 FYEKMQ (reference sequence). This CDR3 has 16 amino acids. The DNA for the CDR3 is TGTGCCAGCAGCCCCAGACTTAAAGTTGACACCGGGGAGCTGTTTTTT. This sequence encodes CASSPRLKVDTGELFF.

This clonotype was counted a few times. V is TRBV20-1 and J is TRBJ1-1; no definite D call. Trimming took off 6 bases at V and 3 bases at J, with 11 bases between the two ends. Germline CDR1 reads DFQATT; CDR2 reads SNEGSKA (reference sequence). The CDR3 has 12 residues. The CDR3 DNA reads TGCAGTGCGGGTCTTAGGGACACTGAAGCTTTCTTT. Amino acids: CSAGLRDTEAFF.

The chain joins TRBV20-1 to TRBJ2-3; no definite D call. This CDR3 comprises 13 residues. Per the germline V gene, CDR1 is DFQATT and CDR2 is SNEGSKA (reference sequence). The ends were cut back, 2 bases at V and 0 bases at J, with 6 bases in the middle. CDR3 amino acids: CSARKGSTDTQYF. CDR3 nucleotides: TGCAGTGCTAGAAAGGGCAGCACAGATACGCAGTATTTT.

A few counts support this clonotype. This rearrangement joins TRBV9 to TRBJ1-5; D may be TRBD1 (6 bases). V lost 6 bases, J lost 4 bases, and 14 bases lay in between. The CDR3 is 14 amino acids. Germline V gives CDR1 SGDLS, CDR2 YYNGEE. The CDR3 protein is CASNSGVWNQPQHF. The CDR3 coding sequence is TGTGCCAGCAACTCAGGGGTCTGGAATCAGCCCCAGCATTTT.

This clonotype has a handful of counts. The genes are TRBV29-1 and TRBJ2-7; maybe TRBD2 (5 bases). Germline V gene data show CDR1 as SQVTM and CDR2 as ANQGSEA. V shed 4 bases and J shed 5 bases, with 18 bases lying between them. The CDR3 contains 14 residues. The CDR3 spells CSVVAGISWDEQYF. In nucleotides, the CDR3 is TGCAGCGTTGTGGCCGGGATCTCTTGGGACGAGCAGTACTTC.

The chain is built from TRBV7-2 and TRBJ2-3; D possibly corresponds to TRBD1 (6 bases). CDR3 length: 19 amino acids. Deletions cut 1 base from V and 5 bases from J, with 25 bases between. Germline V gene data show CDR1 as SGHTA and CDR2 as FQGNSA. The CDR3 loop is CASSLVGGYARILKDTQYF. CDR3 nucleotides: TGTGCCAGCAGCTTAGTAGGGGGTTATGCCAGGATTTTGAAAGATACGCAGTATTTT.

This chain links TRBV12-3 or TRBV12-4 with TRBJ2-7, with D possibly TRBD1 on 5 matching bases. V dropped 1 base and J dropped 1 base, with 11 bases sitting between them. The CDR3 has 15 amino acids. CDR3 nucleotides: TGTGCCAGCAGTTTAGATGGGGCCCGGTCCTACGAGCAGTACTTC. Its protein is CASSLDGARSYEQYF.

This clonotype was seen a few times. The chain has TRBV29-1 and TRBJ2-7; tentatively, D is TRBD1 (5 bases). This CDR3 contains 13 residues. V was trimmed by 2 bases and J by 2 bases, leaving 10 bases between them. Germline lookup yields CDR1 SQVTM and CDR2 ANQGSEA. As DNA, the CDR3 is TGCAGCGTTGAAATTGACAGAGCCTACGAGCAGTACTTC. Translation: CSVEIDRAYEQYF.

This clonotype was counted ten times or more. This chain links TRBV11-2 with TRBJ2-5, with 9 bases identical to TRBD1. J gave up 5 bases and V 5 bases, and 9 bases lay outside the gene matches. Germline CDR1 SGHAT, CDR2 FQNNGV. The CDR3 consists of 15 residues. Here the CDR3 reads CASSHTGTGLETQYF. The CDR3 DNA is TGTGCCAGCAGCCACACCGGGACAGGGTTGGAGACCCAGTACTTC.

This clonotype was seen ten or more times. This sequence joins TRBV28 and TRBJ1-2; D unclear. The V end was cut by 2 bases, the J end by 4 bases, with 11 bases between. This CDR3 spans 14 amino acids. CDR1 and CDR2 from the germline V gene are MDHEN and SYDVKM. The CDR3 sequence is CASSLEPGGYGYTF. Written as DNA, the CDR3 is TGTGCCAGCAGTTTAGAACCGGGTGGCTATGGCTACACCTTC.

The V call is TRBV20-1, the J call TRBJ1-2; D gene unclear. The CDR3 contains 13 residues. Germline V gene lookup returns CDR1 DFQATT and CDR2 SNEGSKA (reference sequence). The V end was cut by 6 bases, the J end by 4 bases, with 15 bases between. Written as DNA, the CDR3 is TGCAGTGCCCCGGCGGATCTGGTCTATGGCTACACCTTC. The encoded protein is CSAPADLVYGYTF.

Many counts were recorded for this clonotype. The gene calls are TRBV27 and TRBJ1-1; 7 bases agree with TRBD1. V trimming: 6 bases; J trimming: 4 bases; junction bases outside the gene matches: 11. Per germline, CDR1 MNHEY and CDR2 SMNVEV (reference sequence). The CDR3 covers 15 residues. CDR3 DNA sequence: TGTGCCAGCAGATCCCGGACAGGATTTTCCACTGAAGCTTTCTTT. The encoded protein is CASRSRTGFSTEAFF.

This sequence joins TRBV29-1 and TRBJ2-7; D unresolved. V was trimmed by 6 bases and J by 3 bases, leaving 12 bases between them. CDR3 size: 12 residues. Germline CDR1 SQVTM, CDR2 ANQGSEA. The chain's CDR3 is CSVHGTDYEQYF. The DNA for the CDR3 is TGCAGCGTCCACGGCACTGACTACGAGCAGTACTTC.

This clonotype occurred a few times. The chain links TRBV6-5 to TRBJ2-7, with TRBD2 matching 8 bases. CDR1 is MNHEY, CDR2 SVGAGI, per germline. Losses at the gene ends were 10 bases for V and 1 base for J; bases not matched to a gene: 15. CDR3 size: 16 residues. In DNA, the CDR3 is TGTGCCAATACAGGTCGTCAGACTAGCGCTTCCTACGAGCAGTACTTC. This gives the protein CANTGRQTSASYEQYF.

The genes are TRBV3-1 and TRBJ2-1; D ambiguous. V lost 4 bases to trimming and J lost 9 bases, with 10 bases between them. The CDR3 runs 12 residues. Germline lookup yields CDR1 LGHDT and CDR2 YNNKEL (reference sequence). The CDR3 here is CASSLLLGEQFF. DNA of the CDR3: TGTGCCAGCAGCCTCCTCCTGGGTGAGCAGTTCTTC.